A single sample is the source of the 27 T cell receptor beta chains below, sequenced in a study of blood T cell repertoires in COVID-19. Using immunoSEQ multiplex PCR, the repertoire was profiled, and TCRdb retains in-frame clones only, with some absent. The data show around 100,000 clones, 85% to 90% seen once. Specimen: peripheral blood. All receptors derive from a human donor in a cohort sampled during active COVID-19.

J is TRBJ1-2 and V is TRBV5-1; no firm D call. The germline V gene encodes CDR1 SGHRS and CDR2 YFSETQ. The CDR3 spans 16 residues. Trimming took 4 bases from V and 0 from J, leaving 16 bases between them. The DNA of the CDR3 is TGCGCCAGCAGCCTTGGTCATGAGCTCACTAACTATGGCTACACCTTC. Translated: CASSLGHELTNYGYTF.

V is TRBV3-1 (or the pseudogene TRBV3-2) and J is TRBJ1-2; 11 bases fit TRBD1. The V segment lost 4 bases and the J segment 4 bases; nucleotides outside the gene matches: 8. The CDR3 is made up of 16 amino acids. CDR1 is LGHDT and CDR2 is YNNKEL in the germline V gene (reference sequence). The CDR3 region is CASSPLGGQGVYGYTF. CDR3 in DNA: TGTGCCAGCAGCCCTCTGGGGGGACAGGGGGTCTATGGCTACACCTTC.

CDR3 in amino acids: CASTSDRGGYNEQFF. Here the CDR3 DNA reads TGTGCCAGCACATCGGACAGGGGAGGCTACAATGAGCAGTTCTTC. The V gene is TRBV2, the J gene TRBJ2-1, with 9 bases aligning to TRBD1. From germline, CDR1 is SNHLY and CDR2 FYNNEI. J was trimmed by 3 bases and V by 7 bases; bases with no gene match: 7. This CDR3 has 15 residues.

The chain recombines TRBV7-2 with TRBJ2-2; the D gene is possibly TRBD1 (6 bases). Germline V gene sequence: CDR1 SGHTA, CDR2 FQGNSA. The CDR3 contains 16 residues. Trimming took 6 bases from V and 1 from J, leaving 15 bases between them. The CDR3 DNA reads TGTGCCAGCAGAGTGACAGGTTCTCAGAACACCGGGGAGCTGTTTTTT. This sequence encodes CASRVTGSQNTGELFF.

With regard to this clone: Relative to the germline gene, one junction end is altered; a read error may explain this. The chain employs TRBV7-7 and TRBJ2-1; D might be TRBD2 (6 bases). Germline V CDR1 and CDR2: SSHAT, FNYEAQ (reference sequence). The CDR3 runs 18 residues. CDR3 sequence reads: CASSSLDGGRDSHNEQFF. DNA of the CDR3: TGTGCTAGCAGCTCGCTCGATGGTGGCAGGGACTCCCACAATGAGCAGTTCTTC.

This chain links TRBV3-1 (or the pseudogene TRBV3-2) with TRBJ2-1, with 7 bases fitting TRBD2. The CDR3 contains 16 residues. Looked up from germline, CDR1 is LGHDT and CDR2 is YNNKEL (reference sequence). The V gene end was trimmed by 0 bases and the J gene end by 9 bases; junction bases not matched to a gene: 11. CDR3: CASSQEGGRAISEQFF. Written as DNA, the CDR3 is TGTGCCAGCAGCCAAGAAGGAGGGAGGGCCATCTCTGAGCAGTTCTTC.

The chain employs TRBV30 and TRBJ2-3; D gene unclear. Trimming stripped 0 bases from V and 0 bases from J, with 10 bases between. CDR3 length: 15 amino acids. Germline values: CDR1 GTSNPN, CDR2 SVGIG (reference sequence). This CDR3 is CAWSVSSTSTDTQYF. The CDR3 DNA sequence: TGTGCCTGGAGTGTAAGTAGCACTAGCACAGATACGCAGTATTTT.

This rearrangement joins TRBV11-3 to TRBJ2-5; a possible D gene is TRBD2 (6 bases). Trimming left V 2 bases short and J 3 bases short, with 7 bases between. Per germline, CDR1 SGHNT and CDR2 YENEEA. CDR3 size: 13 residues. The CDR3 DNA sequence: TGTGCCAGCAGCTTAACGGGGGAAGAGACCCAGTACTTC. Amino acids: CASSLTGEETQYF.

CDR3 residues: CASSISGGAGNTIYF. In DNA form, the CDR3 reads TGTGCCAGTAGTATTTCAGGGGGCGCTGGAAACACCATATATTTT. The chain links TRBV19 to TRBJ1-3; 8 nucleotides line up with TRBD1. The CDR3 is 15 amino acids. V lost 3 bases and J lost 2; bases outside the gene matches: 3. Looked up from germline, CDR1 is LNHDA and CDR2 is SQIVND (reference sequence).

The rearrangement links TRBV5-1 to TRBJ2-7; possibly TRBD2 for D (5 bases). Trimming shortened V by 0 bases and J by 0 bases, and 10 bases separated the two germline ends. Germline CDR1 and CDR2: SGHRS and YFSETQ. The CDR3 totals 15 residues. CDR3 coding DNA: TGCGCCAGCAGCTTGGGTCACGGGAACTCCTACGAGCAGTACTTC. Translating it yields CASSLGHGNSYEQYF.

The V call is TRBV5-1, the J call TRBJ1-6; the match to TRBD1 covers 10 bases. V lost 0 bases, J lost 9 bases, and 3 bases stayed unmatched. This CDR3 comprises 15 residues. The germline V gene has CDR1 SGHRS and CDR2 YFSETQ. DNA of the CDR3: TGCGCCAGCAGCTTGGAAGGGACAGGGGTTTCACCCCTCCACTTT. This gives the protein CASSLEGTGVSPLHF.

V gene TRBV7-2 combines with J gene TRBJ2-3, with 9 bases identical to TRBD2. V lost 1 base and J lost 5; bases outside the gene matches: 7. This CDR3 is built from 16 residues. Germline-derived CDR1 and CDR2 are SGHTA and FQGNSA. Here the CDR3 reads CASSLEGAGGGDTQYF. The CDR3 DNA follows: TGTGCCAGCAGCTTAGAAGGGGCGGGAGGGGGAGATACGCAGTATTTT.

The V gene is TRBV11-2, the J gene TRBJ2-7, with a possible D match to TRBD2 (5 bases). This CDR3 region has 16 residues. V was pared by 3 bases and J by 2 bases, with 17 bases between. CDR1 is SGHAT, CDR2 FQNNGV, per germline. The CDR3 region is CASSFSASPTTYEQYF. CDR3 coding DNA: TGTGCCAGCAGCTTTTCGGCTAGCCCAACCACCTACGAGCAGTACTTC.

This rearrangement joins TRBV9 to TRBJ2-7; D might be TRBD2 (6 bases). Per germline, CDR1 SGDLS and CDR2 YYNGEE. CDR3 length equals 16 residues. Trimming cost V 0 bases and J 1 base, with 14 bases left between them. The CDR3 sequence is CASSVGWGGRSYEQYF. As DNA, the CDR3 is TGTGCCAGCAGCGTAGGGTGGGGAGGTAGGTCCTACGAGCAGTACTTC.

The V and J genes are TRBV2 and TRBJ1-5; 7 bases line up with TRBD1. The CDR3 is made up of 14 amino acids. J lost 6 bases, V lost 6 bases, and 8 bases had no gene match. Per germline, CDR1 SNHLY and CDR2 FYNNEI. The CDR3 DNA sequence: TGTGCCAGCAGGCTACAGGGGATGAGTCAGCCCCAGCATTTT. It specifies CASRLQGMSQPQHF.

This chain links TRBV21-1 with TRBJ1-4. TRBV21-1 is a pseudogene. The CDR3 is made up of 17 amino acids. CDR3 sequence (DNA): TGTGCCAGCCGAAAGCCGGGAACTATCCTTTTTAATGAAAAACTGTTTTTT. This encodes CASRKPGTILFNEKLFF.

This clone has only one observation. This chain connects TRBV27 to TRBJ1-2; a possible D gene is TRBD1 (5 bases). The CDR3 consists of 14 residues. Trimming removed 3 bases from V and 3 bases from J, with 11 bases in between. Germline V CDR1 and CDR2: MNHEY, SMNVEV (reference sequence). CDR3 in amino acids: CASSLGGPDYGYTF. The CDR3 DNA sequence: TGTGCCAGCAGTTTGGGGGGTCCGGACTATGGCTACACCTTC.

The chain links TRBV29-1 to TRBJ2-1, with 11 nucleotides matching TRBD2. Germline V gene sequence: CDR1 SQVTM, CDR2 ANQGSEA. The CDR3 loop spans 14 amino acids. With 4 bases clipped from V and 3 bases from J, the junction kept 2 bases outside the gene matches. CDR3 loop: CSVVGTSGYNEQFF. For the CDR3, the DNA is TGCAGCGTTGTAGGGACTAGCGGCTACAATGAGCAGTTCTTC.

The chain recombines TRBV2 with TRBJ2-5; 12 bases match TRBD2. Germline-derived CDR1 and CDR2 are SNHLY and FYNNEI. The CDR3 runs 15 residues. J lost 5 bases, V lost 3 bases, and 4 bases had no gene match. The CDR3 sequence is CASSDRTSGVETQYF. As DNA, the CDR3 is TGTGCCAGCAGTGATAGGACTAGCGGGGTGGAGACCCAGTACTTC.

The chain carries TRBV19 and TRBJ1-2; D might be TRBD1 (5 bases). CDR3 length: 14 amino acids. Germline CDR1 reads LNHDA; CDR2 reads SQIVND (reference sequence). Trimming shortened V by 5 bases and J by 5 bases, and 15 bases separated the two germline ends. The CDR3: CASSYQGTEYGYTF. The CDR3, as DNA: TGTGCCAGTAGTTACCAGGGCACCGAATATGGCTACACCTTC.

This sequence joins TRBV19 and TRBJ1-5; unclear D gene. The V and J ends lost 1 base and 0 bases respectively, with 13 bases between them. Germline V gives CDR1 LNHDA, CDR2 SQIVND (reference sequence). CDR3 size: 17 residues. CDR3 DNA: TGTGCCAGTAGTATAGCGGGAATAGGCTTTAGCAATCAGCCCCAGCATTTT. This codes for CASSIAGIGFSNQPQHF.

V gene TRBV5-1 combines with J gene TRBJ2-3, with TRBD2 matching 8 bases. Per the germline V gene, CDR1 is SGHRS and CDR2 is YFSETQ. The CDR3 totals 15 residues. After removal of 0 bases from V and 2 bases from J, the junction contained 2 bases not matched to a gene. The CDR3 sequence is CASSLGGGTTDTQYF. The CDR3 coding sequence is TGCGCCAGCAGCTTGGGCGGGGGGACCACAGATACGCAGTATTTT.

The CDR3 reads CASSVDRGSSNQPQHF. The CDR3 DNA reads as TGTGCCAGTAGTGTTGACAGGGGTAGTAGCAATCAGCCCCAGCATTTT. The chain joins TRBV19 to TRBJ1-5; the match to TRBD1 covers 8 bases. The CDR3 spans 16 residues. CDR1 and CDR2 from the germline V gene are LNHDA and SQIVND (reference sequence). The junction had 6 bases not matched to a gene; V was cut back by 5 bases and J by 0 bases.

The V and J genes are TRBV27 and TRBJ2-5, with a possible D match to TRBD1 (6 bases). The CDR3 sequence is 14 residues long. The V and J ends lost 3 bases and 5 bases respectively, with 13 bases between them. Germline V gene data show CDR1 as MNHEY and CDR2 as SMNVEV (reference sequence). CDR3 DNA sequence: TGTGCCAGCAGTTTCACAGGGATGAGGGAGACCCAGTACTTC. Its protein product is CASSFTGMRETQYF.

J is TRBJ2-1 and V is TRBV6-5; D is perhaps TRBD2 (5 bases). The CDR3 runs to 15 residues. Trimming stripped 4 bases from V and 0 bases from J, with 10 bases between. The germline gives CDR1 MNHEY, CDR2 SVGAGI. The CDR3 reads CASSFSGSSYNEQFF. The CDR3 DNA follows: TGTGCCAGCAGTTTCAGCGGAAGCTCCTACAATGAGCAGTTCTTC.

This clone occurred a few times. The gene calls are TRBV5-1 and TRBJ2-7; D is perhaps TRBD1 (6 bases). The V gene lost 0 bases and the J gene lost 4 bases, with 14 bases spanning the gap. The CDR3 is made up of 15 amino acids. Germline CDR1 reads SGHRS; CDR2 reads YFSETQ. This CDR3 reads CASSLVQGMGYEQYF. The CDR3 bases are TGCGCCAGCAGCTTGGTGCAGGGGATGGGGTACGAGCAGTACTTC.

This sequence joins TRBV27 and TRBJ1-6; 9 bases match TRBD1. Germline V CDR1 and CDR2: MNHEY, SMNVEV (reference sequence). V lost 3 bases and J lost 7; bases outside the gene matches: 13. The CDR3 is 18 residues long. CDR3 nucleotides: TGTGCCAGCAGTTTCTCCCGACGATGGGGACAGGGCAATTCACCCCTCCACTTT. This encodes CASSFSRRWGQGNSPLHF.